A selection of T cell receptor beta chains follows, all from one sample in a study of CD8 T cells in ankylosing spondylitis. MiXCR, run by TCRdb on the 5' RACE reads, gives a single entry per CDR3 protein. The sample has hundreds of thousands of distinct CDR3 sequences; around 20% are singletons. Sequencing was done on a sample of blood, either unsorted or a sorted T cell fraction (not recorded which). Every receptor here comes from a female donor with ankylosing spondylitis or in good health (not recorded which). The CDR3 runs from the conserved cysteine through the conserved F or W. The D gene is left open where the match is weak. A clone size is listed for some rows: how often the clone was seen (once, few, many), or a class if it is expanded.

v_call	d_call	j_call	clone_size	cdr3_nt	cdr3_aa
TRBV10-3	TRBD1	TRBJ2-7	few	TGTGCCATCAGTGAAACAGGGGGGATCTACGAGCAGTACTTC	CAISETGGIYEQYF
TRBV29-1	NA	TRBJ2-1	many	TGCAGCTCCCCCGGGACCCAGGCGGATGAGCAGTTCTTC	CSSPGTQADEQFF
TRBV6-5	NA	TRBJ2-7	few	TGTGCCAGCAGTTATATCGGTTCCTACGAGCAGTACTTC	CASSYIGSYEQYF
TRBV5-1	TRBD1	TRBJ2-6	NA	TGCGCCAGCAGCACCGGGACAGGGTCCTCTGGGGCCAACGTCCTGACTTTC	CASSTGTGSSGANVLTF
TRBV25-1	NA	TRBJ2-5	once	TGTGCCAGCCGCCCGCCTGGACGGAGAGAGACCCAGTACTTC	CASRPPGRRETQYF
TRBV12-3/TRBV12-4	NA	TRBJ1-5	many	TGTGCCAGCAGGGGAGGGGTCGGTCGCCCCGGGGGCAATCAGCCCCAGCATTTT	CASRGGVGRPGGNQPQHF
TRBV12-3/TRBV12-4	TRBD2	TRBJ2-3	many	TGTGCCAGCAGTTTAGGAGGACTAGCGGTCACAGATACGCAGTATTTT	CASSLGGLAVTDTQYF
TRBV21-1	NA	TRBJ2-7	few	TGTGCCAGCAGCGAAAGACAGGAGGACTACGAGCAGTACTTC	CASSERQEDYEQYF
TRBV4-1	TRBD1	TRBJ2-1	NA	TGCGCCAGCAGCCAAGATGGGGGACAGGTATACAATGAGCAGTTCTTC	CASSQDGGQVYNEQFF
TRBV29-1	NA	TRBJ2-5	many	TGCAGCGTTGATACCAGCCAAGAGACCCAGTACTTC	CSVDTSQETQYF
TRBV20-1	TRBD2	TRBJ2-7	NA	TGCAGTGCTAATAGCGGGAGGCTACCCTACGAGCAGTACTTC	CSANSGRLPYEQYF
TRBV5-1	TRBD1	TRBJ2-1	NA	TGCGCCAGCAGCTCACTGGTCCAGGGGGCCGAGAATGAGCAGTTCTTC	CASSSLVQGAENEQFF
TRBV4-3	NA	TRBJ2-7	many	TGCGCCAGCAGCTTCAGCAGGGGGGTCGGTGACGAGCAGTACTTC	CASSFSRGVGDEQYF
TRBV11-2	NA	TRBJ1-1	few	TGTGCCAGCTCGAGGAGGGACACTGAAGCTTTCTTT	CASSRRDTEAFF
TRBV5-4	NA	TRBJ2-7	NA	TGTGCCAGCAGCTTGGAAATGGGAACCTCCTACGAGCAGTACTTC	CASSLEMGTSYEQYF
TRBV7-2	TRBD2	TRBJ2-1	few	TGTGCCAGCAGCCCCGGCAGCGGGAGGGCTGAGCAGTTCTTC	CASSPGSGRAEQFF
TRBV4-3	NA	TRBJ1-6	NA	TGCGCCAGCAGCCAGAAAGGCCGAGGACAGCTTCATAATTCACCCCTCCACTTT	CASSQKGRGQLHNSPLHF
TRBV27	NA	TRBJ1-4	NA	TGTGCCAGCAGTTTATTTCAGGGGCGAGCTAATGAAAAACTGTTTTTT	CASSLFQGRANEKLFF
TRBV29-1	NA	TRBJ2-1	NA	TGCAGCGTTGAAAACACGGAGCAGTTCTTC	CSVENTEQFF
TRBV27	TRBD1	TRBJ2-3	NA	TGTGCCAGCAGTTGGCAGGGGGCTTGGGATACGCAGTATTTT	CASSWQGAWDTQYF
TRBV5-1	TRBD1	TRBJ2-7	few	TGCGCCAGCAGCCCTCTTCGACAGGGGGTCACCTACGAGCAGTACTTC	CASSPLRQGVTYEQYF
TRBV2	NA	TRBJ2-3	NA	TGTGCCAGCAGGTCGGGGACCACAGATACGCAGTATTTT	CASRSGTTDTQYF
TRBV12-3/TRBV12-4	TRBD1	TRBJ1-1	NA	TGTGCCAGCGACGGCCAGGGACAGGGTGGCACTGAAGCTTTCTTT	CASDGQGQGGTEAFF
TRBV20-1	NA	TRBJ2-5	NA	TGCAGTGCTGTCGAGGTCCAAGAGACCCAGTACTTC	CSAVEVQETQYF
TRBV20-1	TRBD2	TRBJ2-1	many	TGCAGTGCTAGAGAAAGGGCGGGAGCATACAATGAGCAGTTCTTC	CSARERAGAYNEQFF
TRBV12-3/TRBV12-4	NA	TRBJ1-1	many	TGTGCCAGCACCCAAAGACAGCCGAACACTGAAGCTTTCTTT	CASTQRQPNTEAFF
TRBV12-3/TRBV12-4	TRBD1	TRBJ2-1	few	TGTGCCAGCGCTTCCGGGACAGGGGGCCGCAATGAGCAGTTCTTC	CASASGTGGRNEQFF
TRBV29-1	TRBD1	TRBJ1-1	many	TGCAGCGTTGAACAGGGGGGGACTGAAGCTTTCTTT	CSVEQGGTEAFF
TRBV7-2	NA	TRBJ2-2	NA	TGTGCCAGCAGCTTTGGCACTAGCAGAGACACCGGGGAGCTGTTTTTT	CASSFGTSRDTGELFF
TRBV11-2	NA	TRBJ2-5	NA	TGTGCCAGCAGCCCGGGCACTTTACGAGAGACCCAGTACTTC	CASSPGTLRETQYF
TRBV6-5	NA	TRBJ2-7	many	TGTGCCAGCAGTTACGAGGCGGGCCGCGCTGCCTACGAGCAGTACTTC	CASSYEAGRAAYEQYF
TRBV29-1	TRBD1	TRBJ1-6	few	TGCAGCGTGGCAGACAGGGGTTCGTCACCCCTCCACTTT	CSVADRGSSPLHF
TRBV25-1	NA	TRBJ2-1	many	TGTGCCAGCAGAGAAACCGGGACGGCCCTAAATGAGCAGTTCTTC	CASRETGTALNEQFF
TRBV24-1	NA	TRBJ2-5	NA	TGTGCCACCAGCCTCAGTCGAGTAGAGACCCAGTACTTC	CATSLSRVETQYF
TRBV6-1	NA	TRBJ2-1	NA	TGTGCCAGCAGTCAGCTTACTCACCCTCCCTACAATGAGCAGTTCTTC	CASSQLTHPPYNEQFF
TRBV5-1	TRBD1	TRBJ2-1	NA	TGCGCCAGCAGCCCCTCCCCGGACAGGGCCTTGGGGTGGCAGTTCTTC	CASSPSPDRALGWQFF
TRBV12-3/TRBV12-4	NA	TRBJ2-6	few	TGTGCCAGCAGCCCTCTTACTAGGGGGGTCGGGGCCAACGTCCTGACTTTC	CASSPLTRGVGANVLTF
TRBV29-1	NA	TRBJ2-5	many	TGCAGCGTTGCGGGGGACTTGAATCGCGCCGTCCAAGAGACCCAGTACTTC	CSVAGDLNRAVQETQYF
TRBV5-1	NA	TRBJ2-1	NA	TGCGCCAGCAGACCGGGCCAAATCGGTAATGAGCAGTTCTTC	CASRPGQIGNEQFF
TRBV12-3/TRBV12-4	NA	TRBJ1-4	many	TGTGCCAGCAGCCGCGACCCGGACGAGGAAAAACTGTTTTTT	CASSRDPDEEKLFF
TRBV6-2/TRBV6-3	NA	TRBJ2-2	NA	TGTACCAGCAGTTATTTGGCTGGGAACACCGGGGAGCTGTTTTTT	CTSSYLAGNTGELFF